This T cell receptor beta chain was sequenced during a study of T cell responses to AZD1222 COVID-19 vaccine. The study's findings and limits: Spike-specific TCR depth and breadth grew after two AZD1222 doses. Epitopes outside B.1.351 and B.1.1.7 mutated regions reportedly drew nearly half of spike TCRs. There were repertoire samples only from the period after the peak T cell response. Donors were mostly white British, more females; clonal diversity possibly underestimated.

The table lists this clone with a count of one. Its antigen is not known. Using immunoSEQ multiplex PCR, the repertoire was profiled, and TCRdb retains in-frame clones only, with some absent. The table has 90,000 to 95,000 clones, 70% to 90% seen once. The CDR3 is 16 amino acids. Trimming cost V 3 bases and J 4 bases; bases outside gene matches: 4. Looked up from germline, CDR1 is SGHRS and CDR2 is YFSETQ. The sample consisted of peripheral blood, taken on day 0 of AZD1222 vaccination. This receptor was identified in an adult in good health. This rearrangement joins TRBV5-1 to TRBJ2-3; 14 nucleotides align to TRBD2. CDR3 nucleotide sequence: TGCGCCAGCAGCTCAGGACTAGCGGGGGGTCCAGATACGCAGTATTTT. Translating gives CASSSGLAGGPDTQYF.